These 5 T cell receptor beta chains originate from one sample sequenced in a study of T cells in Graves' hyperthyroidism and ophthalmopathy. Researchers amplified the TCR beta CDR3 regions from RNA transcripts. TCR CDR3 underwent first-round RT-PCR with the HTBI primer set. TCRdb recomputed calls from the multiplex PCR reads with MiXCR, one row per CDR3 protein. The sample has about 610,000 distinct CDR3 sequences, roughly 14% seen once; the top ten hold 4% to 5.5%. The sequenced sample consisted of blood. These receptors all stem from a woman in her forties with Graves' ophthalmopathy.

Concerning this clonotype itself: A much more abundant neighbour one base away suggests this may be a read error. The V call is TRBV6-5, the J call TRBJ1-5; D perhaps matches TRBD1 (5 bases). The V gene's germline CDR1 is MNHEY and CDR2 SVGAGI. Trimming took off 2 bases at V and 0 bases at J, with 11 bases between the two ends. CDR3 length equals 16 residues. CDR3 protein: CASSYRGGDSNQPQHF. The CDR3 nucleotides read TGTGCCAGCAGTTACAGGGGAGGGGATAGCAATCAGCCCCAGCATTTT.

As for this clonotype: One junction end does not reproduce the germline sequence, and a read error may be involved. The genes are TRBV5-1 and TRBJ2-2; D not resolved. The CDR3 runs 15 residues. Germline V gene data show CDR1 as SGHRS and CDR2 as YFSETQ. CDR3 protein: CANSFLGTNTGELFF. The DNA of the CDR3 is TGCGCCAACAGCTTCCTAGGGACGAACACCGGGGAGCTGTTTTTT.

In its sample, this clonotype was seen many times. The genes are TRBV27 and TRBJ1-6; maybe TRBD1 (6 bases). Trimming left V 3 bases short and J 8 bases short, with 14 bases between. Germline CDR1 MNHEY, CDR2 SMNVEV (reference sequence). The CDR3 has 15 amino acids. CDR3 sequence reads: CASSLEDSVYSPLHF. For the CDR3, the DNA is TGTGCCAGCAGTTTGGAGGACAGTGTTTATTCACCCCTCCACTTT.

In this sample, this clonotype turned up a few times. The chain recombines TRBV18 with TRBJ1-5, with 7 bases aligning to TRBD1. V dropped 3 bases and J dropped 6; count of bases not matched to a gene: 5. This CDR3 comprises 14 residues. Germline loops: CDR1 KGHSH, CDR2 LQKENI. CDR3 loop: CASSPGTVVQPQHF. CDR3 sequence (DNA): TGTGCCAGCTCACCGGGGACAGTTGTTCAGCCCCAGCATTTT.

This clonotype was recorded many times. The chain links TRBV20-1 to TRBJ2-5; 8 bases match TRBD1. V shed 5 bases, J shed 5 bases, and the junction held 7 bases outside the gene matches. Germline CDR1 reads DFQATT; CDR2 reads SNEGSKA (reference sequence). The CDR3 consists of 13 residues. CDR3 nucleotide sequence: TGCAGTGCTTTGGACAGGGTGGGCGAGACCCAGTACTTC. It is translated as CSALDRVGETQYF.